This TCR beta chain was captured in a study of T-cell reconstitution after alpha-beta-depleted transplantation in children. As it was prepared, the TCRbeta library received unique molecular identifiers. One entry per CDR3 protein results from TCRdb running MiXCR on the PCR reads. The sample has roughly 300,000 distinct CDR3 sequences, 10% seen once; the top ten hold 2% to 2.5%. V lost 5 bases and J lost 1; bases outside the gene matches: 4. CDR3 length equals 16 residues. The germline CDR1 and CDR2 sequences are MGHRA and YSYEKL. A few counts support this clonotype. The clonotype originates from a human donor who donated a stem cell graft to a child with acute lymphoblastic leukemia. The specimen was PBMCs from the stem cell graft donor, collected from the stem cell graft. The rearrangement joins TRBV4-1 to TRBJ2-5; 13 nucleotides line up with TRBD2. CDR3: CASSTRLAGGQETQYF. The CDR3 DNA is TGCGCCAGCAGCACAAGACTAGCGGGAGGCCAAGAGACCCAGTACTTC.